This T cell receptor beta chain was obtained from a study of blood T cell repertoires in COVID-19. The wider study: The analysed material was cDNA or gDNA that came from T cells, B-cell-depleted T cells, or PBMCs.

Only one count was recorded for this clone. In the study's own analysis: Estimation of nucleated cell counts relied on the amplification of reference gene primers. Data came from immunoSEQ multiplex PCR; TCRdb stores just in-frame clones and leaves some out. That table gives V, J and clone size, and the DNA gave D and trimming. The sample carries tens of thousands of clones, roughly 90% recorded once. J gave up 2 bases and V 4 bases, and 13 bases lay outside the gene matches. The germline CDR1 and CDR2 sequences are MGHRA and YSYEKL. The CDR3 consists of 19 residues. The sequenced sample was peripheral blood. The chain combines TRBV4-1 with TRBJ2-2; 10 bases align to TRBD1. The clonotype was recovered from a human donor in a cohort sampled during active COVID-19. The CDR3, as DNA: TGCGCCAGCAGCCGCCACACACCGGGACAGGGGATAAACACCGGGGAGCTGTTTTTT. Protein sequence: CASSRHTPGQGINTGELFF.